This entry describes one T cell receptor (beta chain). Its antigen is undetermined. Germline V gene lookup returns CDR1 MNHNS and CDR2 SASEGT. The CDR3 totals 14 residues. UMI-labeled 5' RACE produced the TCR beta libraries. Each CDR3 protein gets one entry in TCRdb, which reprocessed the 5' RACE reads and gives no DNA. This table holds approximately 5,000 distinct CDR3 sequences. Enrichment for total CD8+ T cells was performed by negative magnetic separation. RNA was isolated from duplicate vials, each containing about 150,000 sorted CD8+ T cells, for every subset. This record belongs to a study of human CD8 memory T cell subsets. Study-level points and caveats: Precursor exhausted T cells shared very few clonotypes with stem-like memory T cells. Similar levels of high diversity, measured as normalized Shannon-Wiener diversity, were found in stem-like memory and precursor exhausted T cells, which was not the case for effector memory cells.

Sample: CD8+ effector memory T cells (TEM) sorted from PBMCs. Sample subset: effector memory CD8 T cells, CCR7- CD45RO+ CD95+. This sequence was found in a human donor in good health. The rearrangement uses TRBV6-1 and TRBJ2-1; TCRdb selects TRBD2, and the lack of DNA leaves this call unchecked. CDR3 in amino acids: CASSVKPEGNEQFF.